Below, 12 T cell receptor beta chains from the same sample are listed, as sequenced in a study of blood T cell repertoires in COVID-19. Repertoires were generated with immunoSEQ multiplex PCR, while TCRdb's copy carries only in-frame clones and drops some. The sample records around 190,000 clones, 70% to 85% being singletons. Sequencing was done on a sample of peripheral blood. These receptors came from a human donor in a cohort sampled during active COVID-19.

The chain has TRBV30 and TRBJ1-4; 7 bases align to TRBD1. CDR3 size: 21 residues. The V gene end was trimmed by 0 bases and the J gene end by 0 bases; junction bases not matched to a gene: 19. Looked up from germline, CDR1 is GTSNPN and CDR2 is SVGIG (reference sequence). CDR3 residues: CAWSVDRRWAPPHATNEKLFF. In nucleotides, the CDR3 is TGTGCCTGGAGTGTGGACAGGAGATGGGCCCCCCCTCATGCAACTAATGAAAAACTGTTTTTT.

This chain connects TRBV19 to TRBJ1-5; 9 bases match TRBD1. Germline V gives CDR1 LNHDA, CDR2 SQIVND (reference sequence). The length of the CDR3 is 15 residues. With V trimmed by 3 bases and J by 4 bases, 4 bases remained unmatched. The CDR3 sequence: CASSMGQGRNQPQHF. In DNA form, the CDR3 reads TGTGCCAGTAGTATGGGACAGGGAAGGAATCAGCCCCAGCATTTT. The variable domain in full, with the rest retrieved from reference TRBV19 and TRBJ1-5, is DGGITQSPKYLFRKEGQNVTLSCEQNLNHDAMYWYRQDPGQGLRLIYYSQIVNDFQKGDIAEGYSVSREKKESFPLTVTSAQKNPTAFYLCASSMGQGRNQPQHFGDGTRLSIL.

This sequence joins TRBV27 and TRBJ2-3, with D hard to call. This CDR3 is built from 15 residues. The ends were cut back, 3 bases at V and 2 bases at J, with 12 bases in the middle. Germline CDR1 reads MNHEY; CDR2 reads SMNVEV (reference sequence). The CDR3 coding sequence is TGTGCCAGCAGTTTTGGAGCGATTGCCACAGATACGCAGTATTTT. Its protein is CASSFGAIATDTQYF.

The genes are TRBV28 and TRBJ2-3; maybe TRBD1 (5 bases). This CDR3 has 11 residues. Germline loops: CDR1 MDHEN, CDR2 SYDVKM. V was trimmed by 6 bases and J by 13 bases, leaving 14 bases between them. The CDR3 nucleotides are TGTGCCAGCAGACTAAACCTACAGGAGTATTTT. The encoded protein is CASRLNLQEYF.

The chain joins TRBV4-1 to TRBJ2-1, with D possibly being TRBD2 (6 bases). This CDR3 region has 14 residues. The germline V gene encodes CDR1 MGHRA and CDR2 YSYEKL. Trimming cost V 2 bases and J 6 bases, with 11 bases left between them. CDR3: CASSQRDGSNEQFF. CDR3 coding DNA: TGCGCCAGCAGCCAACGGGACGGGAGCAATGAGCAGTTCTTC.

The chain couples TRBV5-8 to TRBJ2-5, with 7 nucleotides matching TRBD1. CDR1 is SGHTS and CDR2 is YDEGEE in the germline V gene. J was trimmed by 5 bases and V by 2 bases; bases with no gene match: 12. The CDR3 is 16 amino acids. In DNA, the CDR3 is TGTGCCAGCAGCTTAGGGACAGTCGCCCGCACGGAGACCCAGTACTTC. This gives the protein CASSLGTVARTETQYF.

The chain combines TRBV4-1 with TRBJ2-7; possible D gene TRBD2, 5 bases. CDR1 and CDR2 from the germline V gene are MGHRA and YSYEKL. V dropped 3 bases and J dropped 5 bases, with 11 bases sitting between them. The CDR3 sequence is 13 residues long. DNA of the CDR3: TGCGCCAGCAGCCATGCGGACGGGGACGAGCAGTACTTC. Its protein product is CASSHADGDEQYF.

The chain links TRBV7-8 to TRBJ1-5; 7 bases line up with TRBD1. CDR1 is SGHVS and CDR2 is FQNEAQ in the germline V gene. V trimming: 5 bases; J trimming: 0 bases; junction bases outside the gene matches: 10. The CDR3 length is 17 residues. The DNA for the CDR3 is TGTGCCAGCAGCCTAGGACAGGAGCTTTATAGCAATCAGCCCCAGCATTTT. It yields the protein CASSLGQELYSNQPQHF. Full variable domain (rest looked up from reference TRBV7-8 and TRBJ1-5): GAGVSQSPRYKVAKRGQDVALRCDPISGHVSLFWYQQALGQGPEFLTYFQNEAQLDKSGLPSDRFFAERPEGSVSTLKIQRTQQEDSAVYLCASSLGQELYSNQPQHFGDGTRLSIL.

The CDR3 DNA follows: TGTGCCAGCAGTTTATCCTTGACAGGCCCTAACTATGGCTACACCTTC. It yields the protein CASSLSLTGPNYGYTF. The chain is built from TRBV28 and TRBJ1-2, with a tentative D call TRBD1 (6 bases). Germline CDR1 reads MDHEN; CDR2 reads SYDVKM. The CDR3 has 16 amino acids. V lost 1 base and J 0 bases, leaving 12 bases between the germline ends.

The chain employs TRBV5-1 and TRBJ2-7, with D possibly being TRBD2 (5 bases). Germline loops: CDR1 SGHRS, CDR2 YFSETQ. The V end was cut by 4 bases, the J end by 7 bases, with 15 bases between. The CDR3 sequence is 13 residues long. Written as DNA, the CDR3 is TGCGCCAGCAGCCATCAAACTAGTGGAGAGCAGTACTTC. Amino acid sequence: CASSHQTSGEQYF.

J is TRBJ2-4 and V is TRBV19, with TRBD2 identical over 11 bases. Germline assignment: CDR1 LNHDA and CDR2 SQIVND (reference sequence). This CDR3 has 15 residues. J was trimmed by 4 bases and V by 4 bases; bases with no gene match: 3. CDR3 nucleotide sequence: TGTGCCAGTAGTAGTGTAGCGGGAGGGAAAAACATTCAGTACTTC. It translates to CASSSVAGGKNIQYF.

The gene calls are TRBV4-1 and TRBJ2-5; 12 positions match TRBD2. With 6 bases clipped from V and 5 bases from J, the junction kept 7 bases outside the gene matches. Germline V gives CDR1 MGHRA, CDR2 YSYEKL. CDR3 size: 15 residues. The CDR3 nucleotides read TGCGCCAGCAGTCAGCTAGCGGGAGGGTATGAGACCCAGTACTTC. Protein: CASSQLAGGYETQYF.